What follows are 15 T cell receptor beta chains derived from one specimen sequenced in a study of T cell repertoires in cytomegalovirus infection. MiXCR, run by TCRdb on the reads, gives a single entry per CDR3 protein. The table has about 490,000 distinct CDR3 sequences, approximately 10% seen once; the top ten hold roughly a tenth. Source material: PBMCs. All receptors come from a human donor in good health (CMV status not recorded). Some clones in this sample may be carry-over from other donors' samples.

This clonotype was found a few times. The chain recombines TRBV5-4 with TRBJ2-5, with 12 nucleotides matching TRBD2. The J segment lost 1 base and the V segment lost 10 bases, leaving 2 bases of the junction unmatched. The CDR3 loop spans 13 amino acids. The V gene's germline CDR1 is SGHNT and CDR2 YYREEE (reference sequence). DNA of the CDR3: TGTGCCTCTAGCGGGAGGGCCCAAGAGACCCAGTACTTC. Translating it yields CASSGRAQETQYF.

The table lists this clonotype with many counts. This sequence joins TRBV12-3 or TRBV12-4 and TRBJ2-1, with 11 bases lining up with TRBD1. This CDR3 has 18 amino acids. Trimming at V came to 5 bases and at J to 10 bases, leaving 19 bases not matched to a gene. Here the CDR3 reads CASSPALIPGQGEREQFF. The DNA for the CDR3 is TGTGCCAGCAGTCCGGCCCTCATCCCGGGACAGGGGGAGAGAGAGCAGTTCTTC.

V gene TRBV18 combines with J gene TRBJ1-2, with D tentatively TRBD1 (6 bases). This CDR3 is built from 14 residues. V lost 2 bases and J 7 bases, leaving 14 bases between the germline ends. Germline CDR1 is KGHSH and CDR2 is LQKENI. This CDR3 is CASSPTGGGGGYTF. CDR3 in DNA: TGTGCCAGCTCACCAACAGGCGGGGGCGGTGGCTACACCTTC.

This clonotype was seen repeatedly, ten times or more. The chain carries TRBV28 and TRBJ1-1; TRBD1 is a possible D gene (6 bases). The CDR3 loop spans 12 amino acids. Germline CDR1 is MDHEN and CDR2 is SYDVKM. Trimming cost V 6 bases and J 8 bases, with 13 bases left between them. The CDR3 DNA reads as TGTGCCAGCAGAGGGACATCACTAGAAGCTTTCTTT. This gives the protein CASRGTSLEAFF.

This clonotype was detected many times. The rearrangement uses TRBV5-4 and TRBJ2-5, with 8 bases aligning to TRBD2. The trim removed 4 bases at V and 4 bases at J, leaving 15 bases unmatched. CDR3 length: 17 residues. Germline CDR1 and CDR2: SGHNT and YYREEE (reference sequence). Here the CDR3 DNA reads TGTGCCAGCAGCCAGAAGCGGGGGATATGGGACACAGAGACCCAGTACTTC. Its translation: CASSQKRGIWDTETQYF.

This clonotype was detected many times. CDR3 bases: TGTGCCATCAGTGAGGTGGACAGGGGGACTCAGCCCCAGCATTTT. As protein: CAISEVDRGTQPQHF. The V call is TRBV10-3, the J call TRBJ1-5; 10 bases line up with TRBD1. V was pared by 2 bases and J by 6 bases, with 4 bases of the junction left unmatched. Per the germline V gene, CDR1 is ENHRY and CDR2 is SYGVKD. This CDR3 is built from 15 residues.

About this clonotype: The CDR3 ends on some other residue instead of the conserved phenylalanine or tryptophan, so this is likely a read error. This chain links TRBV5-3 with TRBJ2-1, with 8 bases aligning to TRBD2. TRBV5-3 is sorted into the ORF group, with uncertain function. CDR3 length equals 19 residues. The CDR3 coding sequence is TGTGCCAGCAGCTTGGCGCCGGAGACAGCGGGAGAGGCGTCCAATGAGCAGTTCTGC. This sequence encodes CASSLAPETAGEASNEQFC.

This clonotype has a handful of counts. The chain combines TRBV20-1 with TRBJ2-1; D might be TRBD2 (5 bases). The germline CDR1 and CDR2 sequences are DFQATT and SNEGSKA (reference sequence). Trimming removed 4 bases from V and 2 bases from J, with 21 bases in between. This CDR3 is 17 amino acids long. This CDR3 is CSANHGPLGVAYNEQFF. The DNA for the CDR3 is TGCAGTGCTAACCACGGGCCACTAGGAGTAGCCTACAATGAGCAGTTCTTC.

This clonotype has a count of ten or more. The chain couples TRBV6-1 to TRBJ1-1; D is undetermined. The germline V and J ends were trimmed by 3 bases and 0 bases, with 11 bases remaining between them. There are 15 residues in the CDR3. Germline CDR1 is MNHNS and CDR2 is SASEGT. The CDR3 is CASSDSLFMNTEAFF. For the CDR3, the DNA is TGTGCCAGCAGTGACAGTCTTTTCATGAACACTGAAGCTTTCTTT.

On this clonotype: A single base separates this from a much larger clone, so it may be a read error. The chain is built from TRBV4-1 and TRBJ1-5, with TRBD1 matching 7 bases. Germline V gives CDR1 MGHRA, CDR2 YSYEKL. CDR3 length: 17 amino acids. J gave up 5 bases and V 3 bases, and 13 bases lay outside the gene matches. The CDR3 bases are TGCGCCAGCAGCCAGAATATAGGACAGGAATTCGATCAGCCCCAGCATTTT. Protein sequence: CASSQNIGQEFDQPQHF.

There are many counts of this clonotype. The chain joins TRBV7-2 to TRBJ2-5; 11 bases align to TRBD2. With 5 bases clipped from V and 4 bases from J, the junction kept 9 bases outside the gene matches. The CDR3 spans 16 residues. Germline V gene lookup returns CDR1 SGHTA and CDR2 FQGNSA. The CDR3 region has the DNA TGTGCCAGCAGCCCAGGGACTAGCGGAGGAAGAGAGACCCAGTACTTC. It specifies CASSPGTSGGRETQYF.

There are many counts of this clonotype. The chain joins TRBV6-2 or TRBV6-3 to TRBJ2-3; D perhaps matches TRBD2 (5 bases). Between the trimmed V and J ends, which lost 6 bases and 6 bases, there was a span of 13 bases. This CDR3 contains 13 residues. Germline V CDR1 and CDR2: MNHEY, SVGEGT. The CDR3 DNA reads as TGTGCCAGCAGAGACGGGATTCGCGATACGCAGTATTTT. Translating it yields CASRDGIRDTQYF.

This clonotype came up a few times. V usage is TRBV9 and J usage is TRBJ1-2, with D unclear. The CDR3 extends over 13 amino acids. Germline-derived CDR1 and CDR2 are SGDLS and YYNGEE. Trimming pared 2 bases from V and 4 bases from J, leaving 9 bases between. The CDR3: CASSVPPFYGYTF. CDR3 sequence (DNA): TGTGCCAGCAGCGTCCCCCCGTTCTATGGCTACACCTTC.

The chain recombines TRBV29-1 with TRBJ1-2, with a weak D call TRBD1 (5 bases). The CDR3 contains 11 residues. Trimming took 7 bases from V and 10 from J, leaving 16 bases between them. Germline V gene lookup returns CDR1 SQVTM and CDR2 ANQGSEA. In DNA, the CDR3 is TGCAGCGCCAGAGACAGCGTTGACTACACCTTC. It codes for CSARDSVDYTF.

This clonotype showed up many times. The chain recombines TRBV7-8 with TRBJ1-5, with a possible D match to TRBD1 (6 bases). The V gene's germline CDR1 is SGHVS and CDR2 FQNEAQ. V was trimmed by 5 bases and J by 10 bases, leaving 15 bases between them. CDR3 length: 13 amino acids. CDR3 in DNA: TGTGCCAGCAGCACTGACAGGTCTCGACCCCAGCATTTT. Protein product: CASSTDRSRPQHF.